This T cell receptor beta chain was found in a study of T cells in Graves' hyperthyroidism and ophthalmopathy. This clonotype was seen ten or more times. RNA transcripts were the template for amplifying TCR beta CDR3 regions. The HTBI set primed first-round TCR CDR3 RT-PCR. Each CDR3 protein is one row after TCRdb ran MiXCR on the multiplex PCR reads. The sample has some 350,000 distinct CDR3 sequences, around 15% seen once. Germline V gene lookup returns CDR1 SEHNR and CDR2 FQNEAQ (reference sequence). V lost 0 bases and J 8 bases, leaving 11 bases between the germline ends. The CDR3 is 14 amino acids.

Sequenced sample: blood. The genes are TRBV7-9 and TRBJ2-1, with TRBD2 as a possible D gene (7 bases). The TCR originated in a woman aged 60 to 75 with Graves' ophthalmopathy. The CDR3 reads CASSLAEGGDEQFF. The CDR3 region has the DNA TGTGCCAGCAGCTTAGCAGAGGGGGGGGATGAGCAGTTCTTC.